The following is a T cell receptor beta chain sequence with its context. Those enrolled, adults aged 18 to 89 years, came from about two dozen US areas. This entry is derived from a study of blood T cell repertoires in COVID-19. This table comes from immunoSEQ multiplex PCR, and its TCRdb copy is limited to in-frame clones, with some not included. In the table there are about 130,000 clones, about 80% of which are singletons. V lost 6 bases, J lost 0 bases, and 5 bases stayed unmatched. The CDR3 extends over 14 amino acids. Germline V gene lookup returns CDR1 SQVTM and CDR2 ANQGSEA. Sequencing was done on a sample of PBMCs or T cells enriched from blood (not recorded which). The rearrangement uses TRBV29-1 and TRBJ1-3; 7 nucleotides agree with TRBD1. The TCR was taken from a man aged 45-65 years who had recovered from COVID-19. This CDR3 reads CSVWTGPSGNTIYF. CDR3 DNA: TGCAGCGTCTGGACAGGCCCCTCTGGAAACACCATATATTTT.